The next 16 T cell receptor beta chains were all read from a single sample in a study of control samples from healthy donors and cancer patients. Clones were sequenced by immunoSEQ multiplex PCR, and TCRdb holds only the in-frame ones, with some missing. The table records about 150,000 clones, 89% of them present only once. The sequenced material came from blood. These TCRs come from a young man in good health.

J is TRBJ1-5 and V is TRBV19; 12 bases line up with TRBD1. The CDR3 is 19 amino acids. The V segment lost 2 bases and the J segment 3 bases; nucleotides outside the gene matches: 11. Per germline, CDR1 LNHDA and CDR2 SQIVND (reference sequence). CDR3 region: CASSIRGTGGLEINQPQHF. Written as DNA, the CDR3 is TGTGCCAGTAGTATACGTGGGACAGGGGGCCTTGAGATCAATCAGCCCCAGCATTTT.

This clone has just one count. The chain uses TRBV18 and TRBJ2-2; possible D gene TRBD2, 6 bases. The germline CDR1 and CDR2 sequences are KGHSH and LQKENI. V was cut by 6 bases and J by 3 bases, with 11 bases left in between. CDR3 length: 14 residues. The CDR3 spells CASSPGTDTGELFF. The CDR3 nucleotides are TGTGCCAGCTCTCCGGGGACTGACACCGGGGAGCTGTTTTTT.

The chain recombines TRBV5-1 with TRBJ2-2; D is perhaps TRBD1 (6 bases). This CDR3 is built from 18 residues. V was clipped by 4 bases and J by 1 base, with 20 bases between them. Per the germline V gene, CDR1 is SGHRS and CDR2 is YFSETQ. The CDR3 region has the DNA TGCGCCAGCAGCCCATTCGGTCCCGGGACACTGAACACCGGGGAGCTGTTTTTT. Its protein is CASSPFGPGTLNTGELFF. Using reference TRBV5-1 and TRBJ2-2 for the parts outside the CDR3, the full variable domain is KAGVTQTPRYLIKTRGQQVTLSCSPISGHRSVSWYQQTPGQGLQFLFEYFSETQRNKGNFPGRFSGRQFSNSRSEMNVSTLELGDSALYLCASSPFGPGTLNTGELFFGEGSRLTVL.

This chain uses TRBV7-9 with TRBJ1-2; TRBD1 might be the D (5 bases). V dropped 1 base and J dropped 8 bases, with 20 bases sitting between them. Germline V gene sequence: CDR1 SEHNR, CDR2 FQNEAQ (reference sequence). The CDR3 has 16 amino acids. This CDR3 reads CASSLVTTQGAGGYTF. The CDR3 nucleotides are TGTGCCAGCAGCTTAGTGACCACTCAGGGCGCGGGAGGCTACACCTTC.

This clone occurred a few times. The chain links TRBV18 to TRBJ1-1; 9 positions agree with TRBD1. With 4 bases clipped from V and 6 bases from J, the junction kept 6 bases outside the gene matches. Germline CDR1 KGHSH, CDR2 LQKENI. The CDR3 has 14 amino acids. In DNA, the CDR3 is TGTGCCAGCTCACAACAGGGGGCTCGCGCTGAAGCTTTCTTT. Translation gives CASSQQGARAEAFF.

The V and J genes are TRBV5-4 and TRBJ2-7, with 8 bases identical to TRBD2. The CDR3 has 14 amino acids. Germline-derived CDR1 and CDR2 are SGHNT and YYREEE (reference sequence). J was trimmed by 3 bases and V by 5 bases; bases with no gene match: 7. The CDR3 DNA follows: TGTGCCAGCAGGATGACCGGGACTAGCTACGAGCAGTACTTC. It codes for CASRMTGTSYEQYF. Full variable domain (outside the CDR3, taken from reference TRBV5-4 and TRBJ2-7): ETGVTQSPTHLIKTRGQQVTLRCSSQSGHNTVSWYQQALGQGPQFIFQYYREEENGRGNFPPRFSGLQFPNYSSELNVNALELDDSALYLCASRMTGTSYEQYFGPGTRLTVT.

The chain couples TRBV7-2 to TRBJ2-3; D ambiguous. The CDR3 consists of 13 residues. Trimming took 2 bases from V and 3 from J, leaving 6 bases between them. Looked up from germline, CDR1 is SGHTA and CDR2 is FQGNSA. This chain's CDR3 is CASSLTATDTQYF. CDR3 DNA sequence: TGTGCCAGCAGCTTAACTGCTACAGATACGCAGTATTTT. The variable domain in full, with the rest retrieved from reference TRBV7-2 and TRBJ2-3, is GAGVSQSPSNKVTEKGKDVELRCDPISGHTALYWYRQSLGQGLEFLIYFQGNSAPDKSGLPSDRFSAERTGGSVSTLTIQRTQQEDSAVYLCASSLTATDTQYFGPGTRLTVL.

This chain connects TRBV4-1 to TRBJ1-1; TRBD1 is a possible D gene (5 bases). Germline CDR1 and CDR2: MGHRA and YSYEKL. The CDR3 consists of 14 residues. Trimming pared 7 bases from V and 5 bases from J, leaving 17 bases between. The DNA for the CDR3 is TGCGCCAGCAACCTACAGGTGACGAGGACTGAAGCTTTCTTT. This codes for CASNLQVTRTEAFF.

The rearrangement joins TRBV11-3 to TRBJ2-7, with a tentative D call TRBD1 (5 bases). The CDR3 length is 12 residues. Trimming stripped 2 bases from V and 6 bases from J, with 8 bases between. Germline CDR1 reads SGHNT; CDR2 reads YENEEA. CDR3 protein: CASSLSGREQYF. The DNA for the CDR3 is TGTGCCAGCAGCTTATCAGGGCGCGAGCAGTACTTC. Variable domain in full (rest from reference TRBV11-3 and TRBJ2-7): EAGVVQSPRYKIIEKKQPVAFWCNPISGHNTLYWYLQNLGQGPELLIRYENEEAVDDSQLPKDRFSAERLKGVDSTLKIQPAELGDSAVYLCASSLSGREQYFGPGTRLTVT.

This chain uses TRBV5-4 with TRBJ2-3; D is undetermined. The CDR3 extends over 15 amino acids. V lost 0 bases, J lost 4 bases, and 12 bases lay in between. Germline V lookup: CDR1 SGHNT, CDR2 YYREEE (reference sequence). CDR3 residues: CASSLGGTLADTQYF. The CDR3 DNA is TGTGCCAGCAGCTTGGGTGGCACTTTGGCAGATACGCAGTATTTT.

CDR3 region: CASSLDRPYEQYF. The DNA of the CDR3 is TGCGCCAGCAGCTTAGACAGACCCTACGAGCAGTACTTC. The chain employs TRBV5-1 and TRBJ2-7; D is perhaps TRBD1 (5 bases). The V gene lost 2 bases and the J gene lost 2 bases, with 8 bases spanning the gap. CDR1 SGHRS and CDR2 YFSETQ come from the germline V gene. There are 13 residues in the CDR3.

V usage is TRBV7-9 and J usage is TRBJ2-3; D uncertain. From germline, CDR1 is SEHNR and CDR2 FQNEAQ (reference sequence). The CDR3 loop spans 14 amino acids. V gave up 5 bases and J gave up 0 bases, with 9 bases separating them. In nucleotides, the CDR3 is TGTGCCAGCAGCCAGTGGGGAAGCACAGATACGCAGTATTTT. As protein: CASSQWGSTDTQYF.

The chain employs TRBV7-2 and TRBJ1-2; D remains ambiguous. The CDR3 loop spans 14 amino acids. Germline values: CDR1 SGHTA, CDR2 FQGNSA. The V and J ends lost 6 bases and 0 bases respectively, with 11 bases between them. The CDR3 bases are TGTGCCAGCAGAGCCTCTTTTGCTAACTATGGCTACACCTTC. It yields the protein CASRASFANYGYTF.

The chain recombines TRBV13 with TRBJ2-3, with 10 bases matching TRBD2. V lost 4 bases to trimming and J lost 0 bases; unmatched junction nucleotides: 16. The CDR3 contains 20 residues. The V gene's germline CDR1 is PRHDT and CDR2 FYEKMQ (reference sequence). DNA for the CDR3: TGTGCCAGCAGCTCGGAGCGGCGACTAGCGGGTCCTCCTAGCACAGATACGCAGTATTTT. Translating it yields CASSSERRLAGPPSTDTQYF.

V gene TRBV19 combines with J gene TRBJ1-2; D perhaps matches TRBD1 (5 bases). Germline CDR1 LNHDA, CDR2 SQIVND (reference sequence). CDR3 length: 16 amino acids. Trimming shortened V by 4 bases and J by 0 bases, and 15 bases separated the two germline ends. CDR3 loop: CASSSPGRTTNYGYTF. CDR3 DNA: TGTGCCAGTAGTAGCCCGGGACGAACGACTAACTATGGCTACACCTTC. Complete variable domain (other parts from reference TRBV19 and TRBJ1-2): DGGITQSPKYLFRKEGQNVTLSCEQNLNHDAMYWYRQDPGQGLRLIYYSQIVNDFQKGDIAEGYSVSREKKESFPLTVTSAQKNPTAFYLCASSSPGRTTNYGYTFGSGTRLTVV.

This chain links TRBV27 with TRBJ2-7, with 7 bases matching TRBD1. The CDR3 runs to 15 residues. The J segment lost 4 bases and the V segment lost 6 bases, leaving 12 bases of the junction unmatched. CDR1 is MNHEY and CDR2 is SMNVEV in the germline V gene (reference sequence). The CDR3 DNA reads as TGTGCCAGCAGGTCAGACAGGGTTTTGGAGTACGAGCAGTACTTC. It is translated as CASRSDRVLEYEQYF.